These 29 T cell receptor beta chains were all obtained from the same sample, sequenced in a study of chemoradiotherapy in HPV16-positive cancers (dated by TCRdb to 2022 to 2024). To prepare the library, the immunoSEQ multiplex PCR assay was applied. The clones in this table, taken by TCRdb from immuneACCESS, are in-frame only. Not every clone is retained; where verified, under half of the shortfall comes from an unresolved V gene, and the cause of the rest is unknown. Here the sample has approximately 5,000 clones; 65% to 90% occur a single time. The top ten clonotypes cover about 10% of the sample. The material was tumor tissue, obtained from a patient who underwent chemoradiotherapy. The receptors stem from a human donor with HPV-associated anogenital cancer.

The chain links TRBV5-4 to TRBJ2-2; 10 nucleotides line up with TRBD2. The CDR3 is 15 amino acids. The V gene's germline CDR1 is SGHNT and CDR2 YYREEE (reference sequence). V shed 3 bases and J 5 bases; nucleotides not matched to a gene: 4. The CDR3 reads CASSWTSGGTGELFF. DNA of the CDR3: TGTGCCAGCAGCTGGACTAGCGGTGGGACCGGGGAGCTGTTTTTT.

The rearrangement joins TRBV7-9 to TRBJ1-2; 9 positions match TRBD1. CDR3 length: 14 amino acids. The V gene's germline CDR1 is SEHNR and CDR2 FQNEAQ (reference sequence). The V and J ends lost 5 bases and 7 bases, in that order; junction bases with no gene match: 8. The CDR3 sequence is CASSHTGGELGYTF. CDR3 bases: TGTGCCAGCAGCCATACAGGGGGCGAACTTGGCTACACCTTC.

This chain joins TRBV7-9 and TRBJ1-2, with TRBD1 as a possible D gene (5 bases). The CDR3 runs 16 residues. CDR1 is SEHNR, CDR2 FQNEAQ, per germline (reference sequence). Trimming stripped 6 bases from V and 6 bases from J, with 23 bases between. CDR3 region: CASSPQWGPNEDGYTF. CDR3 nucleotide sequence: TGTGCCAGCAGTCCCCAGTGGGGACCCAATGAGGATGGCTACACCTTC.

V usage is TRBV5-6 and J usage is TRBJ1-2, with D perhaps TRBD1 (5 bases). The CDR3 has 14 residues. From germline, CDR1 is SGHDT and CDR2 YYEEEE. V lost 6 bases to trimming and J lost 8 bases, with 20 bases between them. Here the CDR3 DNA reads TGTGCCAGCAACCCATTAAGGTCCGGGGGAGGCTACACCTTC. Translating gives CASNPLRSGGGYTF. Combining the CDR3 with reference TRBV5-6 and TRBJ1-2 gives the whole variable domain DAGVTQSPTHLIKTRGQQVTLRCSPKSGHDTVSWYQQALGQGPQFIFQYYEEEERQRGNFPDRFSGHQFPNYSSELNVNALLLGDSALYLCASNPLRSGGGYTFGSGTRLTVV.

J is TRBJ1-1 and V is TRBV7-9, with D maybe TRBD1 (6 bases). V was cut by 1 base and J by 1 base, with 10 bases left in between. The germline V gene has CDR1 SEHNR and CDR2 FQNEAQ (reference sequence). CDR3 length: 15 residues. The CDR3 spells CASSLGGTQNTEAFF. The DNA of the CDR3 is TGTGCCAGCAGCTTAGGCGGGACACAGAACACTGAAGCTTTCTTT.

This chain links TRBV19 with TRBJ1-2, with D tentatively TRBD1 (6 bases). CDR1 and CDR2 (germline): LNHDA, SQIVND (reference sequence). With 1 base removed from V and 3 bases from J, the gap between germline ends came to 6 bases. The CDR3 is 13 amino acids. The CDR3 coding sequence is TGTGCCAGTAGTATAGGGACAGACTATGGCTACACCTTC. Residues: CASSIGTDYGYTF.

This clone was observed once. The chain recombines TRBV6-5 with TRBJ1-1; D is perhaps TRBD1 (5 bases). V was shortened by 0 bases and J by 8 bases, with 7 bases between the two germline ends. Germline lookup yields CDR1 MNHEY and CDR2 SVGAGI. CDR3 length equals 12 residues. CDR3 DNA: TGTGCCAGCAGTTACTCCGGGGCCGAAGCTTTCTTT. Protein: CASSYSGAEAFF.

V and J are TRBV7-5 and TRBJ2-2; no DNA check was done on the table's D call, TRBD1. TRBV7-5 is flagged as a pseudogene. There are 16 residues in the CDR3. The CDR3 coding sequence is TGTGTCAGAAGCCCAGAGGCAGGGCCTTACACCGGGGAGCTGTTTTTT. Translation gives CVRSPEAGPYTGELFF.

The chain joins TRBV18 to TRBJ1-2; possible D gene TRBD1, 5 bases. CDR1 is KGHSH and CDR2 is LQKENI in the germline V gene. The V gene lost 2 bases and the J gene lost 3 bases, with 16 bases spanning the gap. This CDR3 contains 16 residues. In DNA form, the CDR3 reads TGTGCCAGCTCACCAACTTTGATGACAGTGGACTATGGCTACACCTTC. This translates into CASSPTLMTVDYGYTF.

As to this clone: The sample has other DNA sequences that encode this CDR3 too. The chain couples TRBV19 to TRBJ2-3, with D possibly matching TRBD2 (5 bases). The CDR3 is made up of 16 amino acids. V was pared by 1 base and J by 3 bases, with 14 bases between. CDR1 and CDR2 from the germline V gene are LNHDA and SQIVND (reference sequence). For the CDR3, the DNA is TGTGCCAGTAGTATAGGTCTCGCGGGCGGAACAGATACGCAGTATTTT. It is translated as CASSIGLAGGTDTQYF. The variable domain in full, completed from reference TRBV19 and TRBJ2-3, reads DGGITQSPKYLFRKEGQNVTLSCEQNLNHDAMYWYRQDPGQGLRLIYYSQIVNDFQKGDIAEGYSVSREKKESFPLTVTSAQKNPTAFYLCASSIGLAGGTDTQYFGPGTRLTVL.

The chain uses TRBV5-1 and TRBJ2-1, with D maybe TRBD1 (5 bases). CDR1 and CDR2 (germline): SGHRS, YFSETQ. Trimming took 4 bases from V and 8 from J, leaving 19 bases between them. This CDR3 is 15 amino acids long. The CDR3 region is CASSRGGAGMDEQFF. The CDR3 bases are TGCGCCAGCAGCCGAGGTGGGGCAGGGATGGATGAGCAGTTCTTC.

This chain connects TRBV10-3 to TRBJ1-3; no definite D call. Germline V gene data show CDR1 as ENHRY and CDR2 as SYGVKD. The V and J ends lost 10 bases and 4 bases respectively, with 8 bases between them. The CDR3 sequence is 11 residues long. CDR3 sequence (DNA): TGTGCCACCCAAGGGGGAAACACCATATATTTT. This codes for CATQGGNTIYF.

The chain carries TRBV7-9 and TRBJ1-1, with a weak D call TRBD1 (5 bases). CDR1 is SEHNR, CDR2 FQNEAQ, per germline (reference sequence). Trimming took off 5 bases at V and 0 bases at J, with 13 bases between the two ends. CDR3 length: 15 residues. The chain's CDR3 is CASSPDRFMNTEAFF. CDR3 in DNA: TGTGCCAGCAGCCCAGACAGATTCATGAACACTGAAGCTTTCTTT.

This chain joins TRBV5-4 and TRBJ2-5; D is ambiguous. The J call is in doubt because the DNA end fits TRBJ2-7 better. Germline V gene lookup returns CDR1 SGHNT and CDR2 YYREEE (reference sequence). The CDR3 loop spans 14 amino acids. This chain's CDR3 is CASSPDVSSYEQYF. The CDR3 DNA sequence: TGTGCCAGCAGCCCGGACGTATCCTCCTACGAGCAGTACTTC.

CDR3 amino acids: CAWSVGQTYEQYF. In DNA form, the CDR3 reads TGTGCCTGGAGTGTGGGACAGACCTACGAGCAGTACTTC. The V and J genes are TRBV30 and TRBJ2-7; TRBD1 matches 7 bases. Germline V CDR1 and CDR2: GTSNPN, SVGIG (reference sequence). The trim removed 0 bases at V and 2 bases at J, leaving 1 base unmatched. The CDR3 is 13 residues long. The full variable domain, completed using reference TRBV30 and TRBJ2-7, is SQTIHQWPATLVQPVGSPLSLECTVEGTSNPNLYWYRQAAGRGLQLLFYSVGIGQISSEVPQNLSASRPQDRQFILSSKKLLLSDSGFYLCAWSVGQTYEQYFGPGTRLTVT.

The V call is TRBV7-2, the J call TRBJ2-7; 9 bases are shared with TRBD1. From germline, CDR1 is SGHTA and CDR2 FQGNSA. CDR3 length equals 18 residues. With 2 bases clipped from V and 0 bases from J, the junction kept 11 bases outside the gene matches. The CDR3 here is CASSLMSGGTGSSYEQYF. CDR3 sequence (DNA): TGTGCCAGCAGCTTAATGTCCGGGGGGACAGGGAGCTCCTACGAGCAGTACTTC. The full variable domain, in which reference TRBV7-2 and TRBJ2-7 provide the parts outside the CDR3, is GAGVSQSPSNKVTEKGKDVELRCDPISGHTALYWYRQSLGQGLEFLIYFQGNSAPDKSGLPSDRFSAERTGGSVSTLTIQRTQQEDSAVYLCASSLMSGGTGSSYEQYFGPGTRLTVT.

The V gene is TRBV2, the J gene TRBJ1-2; TRBD1 matches at 10 bases. The CDR3 has 14 amino acids. Germline lookup yields CDR1 SNHLY and CDR2 FYNNEI. The V segment lost 2 bases and the J segment 5 bases; nucleotides outside the gene matches: 2. CDR3 sequence: CASSESGQGYGYTF. DNA of the CDR3: TGTGCCAGCAGTGAATCGGGACAGGGGTATGGCTACACCTTC.

The chain has TRBV4-3 and TRBJ2-1; 9 bases agree with TRBD2. This CDR3 has 17 residues. V dropped 0 bases and J dropped 8; count of bases not matched to a gene: 11. The germline V gene has CDR1 LGHNA and CDR2 YSLEER. The DNA for the CDR3 is TGCGCCAGCAGCCAAGACGTGAGGCGGGGGGGCCGCCATGAGCAGTTCTTC. This gives the protein CASSQDVRRGGRHEQFF.

V gene TRBV9 combines with J gene TRBJ2-4; D not certain. Germline V gene sequence: CDR1 SGDLS, CDR2 YYNGEE. V lost 0 bases, J lost 3 bases, and 10 bases lay in between. CDR3 length: 15 residues. The CDR3 loop reads CASSVDQAGKNIQYF. CDR3 coding DNA: TGTGCCAGCAGCGTAGATCAGGCCGGCAAAAACATTCAGTACTTC.

This rearrangement joins TRBV7-8 to TRBJ2-1, with 9 bases aligning to TRBD2. This CDR3 has 15 residues. Germline-derived CDR1 and CDR2 are SGHVS and FQNEAQ. V dropped 3 bases and J dropped 6; count of bases not matched to a gene: 6. This CDR3 is CASSFIRRGGNEQFF. The CDR3, as DNA: TGTGCCAGCAGCTTCATTCGGCGGGGGGGCAATGAGCAGTTCTTC.

This sequence joins TRBV11-2 and TRBJ2-7; 13 bases line up with TRBD2. V lost 5 bases to trimming and J lost 2 bases; unmatched junction nucleotides: 3. The CDR3 totals 15 residues. The germline V gene encodes CDR1 SGHAT and CDR2 FQNNGV. The CDR3 region is CASSPGLAGAYEQYF. CDR3 nucleotides: TGTGCCAGCAGCCCCGGACTAGCGGGAGCCTACGAGCAGTACTTC.

The chain uses TRBV5-1 and TRBJ2-2; 7 positions agree with TRBD2. The CDR3 runs 17 residues. The trim removed 0 bases at V and 0 bases at J, leaving 5 bases unmatched. CDR1 is SGHRS, CDR2 YFSETQ, per germline. Here the CDR3 DNA reads TGCGCCAGCAGCTTGGTGCAGGGAGGGACGAACACCGGGGAGCTGTTTTTT. Translation: CASSLVQGGTNTGELFF.

This clone was found a few times. J is TRBJ1-3 and V is TRBV4-2; D uncertain. The CDR3 is 15 amino acids. With 3 bases removed from V and 1 base from J, the gap between germline ends came to 10 bases. Looked up from germline, CDR1 is LGHNA and CDR2 is YNFKEQ. CDR3 DNA: TGTGCCAGCAGCCATGGTCGGGAATCTGGAAACACCATATATTTT. Its protein is CASSHGRESGNTIYF.

This clone occurred a few times. This CDR3 reads CAISGTGGGFVLDNSPLHF. In DNA form, the CDR3 reads TGTGCCATCAGTGGTACAGGGGGCGGGTTCGTATTGGATAATTCACCCCTCCACTTT. V usage is TRBV10-3 and J usage is TRBJ1-6, with TRBD1 matching 9 bases. Germline V gene data show CDR1 as ENHRY and CDR2 as SYGVKD. This CDR3 is 19 amino acids long. V dropped 4 bases and J dropped 5; count of bases not matched to a gene: 15.

J is TRBJ1-1 and V is TRBV27, with D tentatively TRBD1 (6 bases). The length of the CDR3 is 15 residues. Trimming took 2 bases from V and 3 from J, leaving 13 bases between them. CDR1 MNHEY and CDR2 SMNVEV come from the germline V gene (reference sequence). CDR3 amino acids: CASSLNSYRDTEAFF. For the CDR3, the DNA is TGTGCCAGCAGTTTAAACAGCTACAGGGACACTGAAGCTTTCTTT.

The V call is TRBV19, the J call TRBJ1-1; unclear D gene. Germline V lookup: CDR1 LNHDA, CDR2 SQIVND (reference sequence). The V end was cut by 7 bases, the J end by 5 bases, with 20 bases between. This CDR3 region has 15 residues. CDR3 residues: CASTPLGPRKTEAFF. The CDR3 DNA reads TGTGCCAGTACTCCACTCGGGCCCCGAAAGACTGAAGCTTTCTTT.

This clone was counted only a few times. The V gene is TRBV6-1, the J gene TRBJ1-1; no reliable D call. The germline gives CDR1 MNHNS, CDR2 SASEGT. The CDR3 length is 13 residues. Deletions cut 2 bases from V and 4 bases from J, with 8 bases between. In nucleotides, the CDR3 is TGTGCCAGCAGTGAAATCGTGGGCACTGAAGCTTTCTTT. This gives the protein CASSEIVGTEAFF.

This chain connects TRBV6-4 to TRBJ2-1, with 10 bases that match TRBD1. This CDR3 spans 15 amino acids. The junction had 2 bases not matched to a gene; V was cut back by 4 bases and J by 2 bases. CDR1 and CDR2 (germline): MRHNA, SNTAGT. CDR3 DNA: TGTGCCAGCAGTGCCGGGACAGGGGCCTACAATGAGCAGTTCTTC. Translation: CASSAGTGAYNEQFF.

The chain uses TRBV30 and TRBJ2-5; D may be TRBD2 (5 bases). From germline, CDR1 is GTSNPN and CDR2 SVGIG (reference sequence). CDR3 size: 13 residues. V was cut by 0 bases and J by 5 bases, with 10 bases left in between. The CDR3 is CAWSVRTRETQYF. The CDR3 nucleotides are TGTGCCTGGAGTGTTAGGACTCGGGAGACCCAGTACTTC.